The 4 T cell receptor beta chains reported below all come from one sample, sequenced in a study of regulatory T cells in long-lasting Graves disease. Arm-PCR of CDR3 regions and iRepertoire HTBI primers were the basis on which TCR beta libraries were built. TCRdb ran MiXCR on the multiplex PCR reads and lists one entry per CDR3 protein. The sample holds 300,000 or so distinct CDR3 sequences; around 20% are singletons and the top ten take less than 35%. Time point specified: persistent/refractory GD, antithyroid drugs over 5 years with positive TRAb. PBMC RNA was the source of the TCR library. The sample in question was peripheral blood mononuclear cells (PBMCs), obtained when the disease was refractory, from a patient treated with antithyroid drugs. Receptors were obtained from a female donor with Graves disease.

Regarding this clonotype: One end of the junction is discordant with germline, which a read error may explain. The chain recombines TRBV18 with TRBJ1-4, with D possibly being TRBD1 (5 bases). Germline loops: CDR1 KGHSH, CDR2 LQKENI. The CDR3 totals 16 residues. The CDR3 reads CASSPPNQGANEELFF. The CDR3, as DNA: TGTGCCAGCTCACCACCAAACCAGGGAGCTAATGAAGAACTGTTTTTT.

The table lists this clonotype with many counts. The chain joins TRBV6-1 to TRBJ2-5; no reliable D call. Germline lookup yields CDR1 MNHNS and CDR2 SASEGT. Trimming shortened V by 8 bases and J by 5 bases, and 12 bases separated the two germline ends. The CDR3 runs to 12 residues. In DNA, the CDR3 is TGTGCCAGCCACAGTGAAGGGGAGACCCAGTACTTC. Residues: CASHSEGETQYF.

The V and J genes are TRBV11-2 and TRBJ2-2; 9 bases line up with TRBD1. The CDR3 has 17 residues. The ends lost 5 bases at V and 1 base at J; junction bases unmatched: 8. Germline V CDR1 and CDR2: SGHAT, FQNNGV. For the CDR3, the DNA is TGTGCCAGCAGCCGCCGGACAGGGGCCAGGAACACCGGGGAGCTGTTTTTT. Translation gives CASSRRTGARNTGELFF. Complete variable domain (other parts from reference TRBV11-2 and TRBJ2-2): EAGVAQSPRYKIIEKRQSVAFWCNPISGHATLYWYQQILGQGPKLLIQFQNNGVVDDSQLPKDRFSAERLKGVDSTLKIQPAKLEDSAVYLCASSRRTGARNTGELFFGEGSRLTVL.

In this sample, this clonotype turned up many times. This sequence joins TRBV20-1 and TRBJ2-5; D may be TRBD1 (6 bases). Germline CDR1 is DFQATT and CDR2 is SNEGSKA (reference sequence). V dropped 2 bases and J dropped 4 bases, with 14 bases sitting between them. This CDR3 has 14 residues. The CDR3, as DNA: TGCAGTGCTAGAAATCAGGGGTATGGAGAGACCCAGTACTTC. It encodes CSARNQGYGETQYF.